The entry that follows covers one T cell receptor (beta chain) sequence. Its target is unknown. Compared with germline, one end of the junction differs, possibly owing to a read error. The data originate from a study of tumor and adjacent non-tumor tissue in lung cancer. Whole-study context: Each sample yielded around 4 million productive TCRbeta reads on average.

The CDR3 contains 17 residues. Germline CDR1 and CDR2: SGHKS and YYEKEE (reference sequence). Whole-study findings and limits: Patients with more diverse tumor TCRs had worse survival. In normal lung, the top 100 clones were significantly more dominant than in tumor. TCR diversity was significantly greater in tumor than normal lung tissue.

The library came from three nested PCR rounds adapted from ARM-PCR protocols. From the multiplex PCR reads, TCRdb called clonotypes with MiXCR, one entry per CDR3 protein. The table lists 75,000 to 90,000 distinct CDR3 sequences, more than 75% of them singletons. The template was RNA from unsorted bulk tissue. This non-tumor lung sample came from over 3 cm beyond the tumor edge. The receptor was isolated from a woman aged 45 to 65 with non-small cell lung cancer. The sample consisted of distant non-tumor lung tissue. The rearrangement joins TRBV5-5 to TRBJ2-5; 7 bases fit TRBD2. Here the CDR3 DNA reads TGTGCCAGCAGTTCCCCCATTAGTAGCGGGTACCAAGAGACCCGGTACTTC. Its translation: CASSSPISSGYQETRYF. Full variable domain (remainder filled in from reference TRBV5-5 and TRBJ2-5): DAGVTQSPTHLIKTRGQQVTLRCSPISGHKSVSWYQQVLGQGPQFIFQYYEKEERGRGNFPDRFSARQFPNYSSELNVNALLLGDSALYLCASSSPISSGYQETRYFGPGTRLLVL.